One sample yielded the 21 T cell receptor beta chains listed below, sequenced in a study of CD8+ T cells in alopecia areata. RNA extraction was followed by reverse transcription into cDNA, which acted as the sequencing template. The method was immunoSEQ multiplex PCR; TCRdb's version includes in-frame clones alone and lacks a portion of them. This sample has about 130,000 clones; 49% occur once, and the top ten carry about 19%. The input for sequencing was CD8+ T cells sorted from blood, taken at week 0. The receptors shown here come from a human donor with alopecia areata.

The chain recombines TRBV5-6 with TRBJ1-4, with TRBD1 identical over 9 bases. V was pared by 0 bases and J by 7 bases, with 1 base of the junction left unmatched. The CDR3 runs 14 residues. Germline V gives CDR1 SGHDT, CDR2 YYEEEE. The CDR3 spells CASSLADRGEKLFF. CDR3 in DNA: TGTGCCAGCAGCTTGGCGGACAGGGGTGAAAAACTGTTTTTT.

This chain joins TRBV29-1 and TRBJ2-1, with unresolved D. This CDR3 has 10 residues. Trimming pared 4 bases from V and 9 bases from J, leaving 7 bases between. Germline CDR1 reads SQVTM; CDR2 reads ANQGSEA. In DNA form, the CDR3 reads TGCAGCGTTGGGGGTGGTGAGCAGTTCTTC. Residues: CSVGGGEQFF.

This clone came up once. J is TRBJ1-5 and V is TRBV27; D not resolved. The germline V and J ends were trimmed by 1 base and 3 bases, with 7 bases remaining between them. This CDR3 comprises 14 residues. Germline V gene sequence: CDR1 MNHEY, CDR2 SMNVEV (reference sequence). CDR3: CASSLYPNNQPQHF. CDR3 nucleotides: TGTGCCAGCAGTTTATATCCGAACAATCAGCCCCAGCATTTT.

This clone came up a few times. CDR3 protein: CASSFLQGANTEAFF. CDR3 nucleotides: TGTGCCAGCAGTTTCCTCCAGGGGGCCAACACTGAAGCTTTCTTT. This chain uses TRBV6-6 with TRBJ1-1; 8 positions match TRBD1. Germline CDR1 and CDR2: MNHNY and SVGAGI (reference sequence). The CDR3 covers 15 residues. The trim removed 4 bases at V and 2 bases at J, leaving 6 bases unmatched.

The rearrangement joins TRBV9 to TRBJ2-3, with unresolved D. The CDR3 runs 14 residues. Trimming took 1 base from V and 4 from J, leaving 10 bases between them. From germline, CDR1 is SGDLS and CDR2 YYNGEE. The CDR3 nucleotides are TGTGCCAGCAGCGTAATTGGGATTGCAGATACGCAGTATTTT. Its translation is CASSVIGIADTQYF.

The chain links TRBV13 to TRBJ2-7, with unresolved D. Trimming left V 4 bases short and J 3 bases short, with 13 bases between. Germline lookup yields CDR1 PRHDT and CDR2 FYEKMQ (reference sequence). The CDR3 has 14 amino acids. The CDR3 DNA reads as TGTGCCAGCAGCTCCCCAGTGGAAGGCTACGAGCAGTACTTC. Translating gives CASSSPVEGYEQYF.

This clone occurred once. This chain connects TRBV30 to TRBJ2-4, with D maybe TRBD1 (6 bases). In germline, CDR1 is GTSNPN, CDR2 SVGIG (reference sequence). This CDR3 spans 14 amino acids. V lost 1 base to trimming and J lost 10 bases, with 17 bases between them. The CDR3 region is CAWSAQGLFDIQYF. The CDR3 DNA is TGTGCCTGGAGTGCTCAGGGGCTTTTTGATATTCAGTACTTC.

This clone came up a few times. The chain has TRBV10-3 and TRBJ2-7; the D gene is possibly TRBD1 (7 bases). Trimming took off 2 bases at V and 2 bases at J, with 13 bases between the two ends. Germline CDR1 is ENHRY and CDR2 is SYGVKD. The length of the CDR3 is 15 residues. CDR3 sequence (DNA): TGTGCCATCAGTGAGGGCGGGACAGTTACCTACGAGCAGTACTTC. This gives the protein CAISEGGTVTYEQYF.

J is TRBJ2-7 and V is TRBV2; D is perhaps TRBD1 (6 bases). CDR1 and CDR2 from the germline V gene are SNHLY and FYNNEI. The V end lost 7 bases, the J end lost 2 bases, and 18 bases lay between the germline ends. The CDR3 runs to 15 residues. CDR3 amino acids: CASTERRTATYEQYF. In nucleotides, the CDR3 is TGTGCCAGCACAGAACGTAGGACAGCTACCTACGAGCAGTACTTC.

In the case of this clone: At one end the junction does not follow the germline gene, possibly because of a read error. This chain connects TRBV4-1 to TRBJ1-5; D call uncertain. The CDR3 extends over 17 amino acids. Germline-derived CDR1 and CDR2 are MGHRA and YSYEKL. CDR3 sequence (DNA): TGCGCCAGTAGCCGGGCCCCCGTCGGCGGACGGAATCAGCCCCAGCATTTT. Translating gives CASSRAPVGGRNQPQHF.

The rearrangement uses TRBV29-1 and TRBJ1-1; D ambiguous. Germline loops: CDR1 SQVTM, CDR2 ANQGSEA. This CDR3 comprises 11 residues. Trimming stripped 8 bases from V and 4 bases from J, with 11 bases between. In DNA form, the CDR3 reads TGCAGCCTCTGGGTGGGCACTGAAGCTTTCTTT. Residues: CSLWVGTEAFF.

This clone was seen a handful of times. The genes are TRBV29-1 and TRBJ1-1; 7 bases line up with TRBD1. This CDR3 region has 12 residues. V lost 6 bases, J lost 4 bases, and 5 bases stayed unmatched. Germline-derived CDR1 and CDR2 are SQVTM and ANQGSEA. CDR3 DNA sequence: TGCAGCGTCACAGGGGAGGGCACTGAAGCTTTCTTT. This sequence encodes CSVTGEGTEAFF.

The CDR3 nucleotides read TGTGCCAGCAGCTTTGGGACAGGCTACGAGCAGTACTTC. It yields the protein CASSFGTGYEQYF. The rearrangement joins TRBV7-4 to TRBJ2-7; 8 bases are a match to TRBD1. Trimming cost V 3 bases and J 3 bases; bases outside gene matches: 1. Germline CDR1 is SGHVT and CDR2 is SQSDAQ. The length of the CDR3 is 13 residues.

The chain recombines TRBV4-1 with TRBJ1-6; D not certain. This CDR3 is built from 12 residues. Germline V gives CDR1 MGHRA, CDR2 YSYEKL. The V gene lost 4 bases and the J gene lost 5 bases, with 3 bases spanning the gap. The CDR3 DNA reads TGCGCCAGCAGCCTTCATAATTCACCCCTCCACTTT. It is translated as CASSLHNSPLHF.

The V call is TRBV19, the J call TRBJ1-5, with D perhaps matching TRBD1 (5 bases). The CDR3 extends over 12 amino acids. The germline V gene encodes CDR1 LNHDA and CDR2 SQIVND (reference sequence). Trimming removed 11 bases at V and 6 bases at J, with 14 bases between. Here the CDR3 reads CASGGTGQPQHF. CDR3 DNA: TGTGCCTCGGGGGGGACGGGTCAGCCCCAGCATTTT.

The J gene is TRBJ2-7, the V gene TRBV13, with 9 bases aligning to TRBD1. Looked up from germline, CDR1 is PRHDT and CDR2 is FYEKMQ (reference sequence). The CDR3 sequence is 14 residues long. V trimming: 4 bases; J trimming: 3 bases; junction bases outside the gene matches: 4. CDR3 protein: CASSYGQGIYEQYF. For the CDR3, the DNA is TGTGCCAGCAGCTACGGACAGGGGATCTACGAGCAGTACTTC.

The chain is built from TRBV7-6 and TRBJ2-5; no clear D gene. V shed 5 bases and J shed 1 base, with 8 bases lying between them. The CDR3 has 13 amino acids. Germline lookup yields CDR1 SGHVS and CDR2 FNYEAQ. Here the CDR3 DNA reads TGTGCCAGCAGCCCGGAATTCCAAGAGACCCAGTACTTC. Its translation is CASSPEFQETQYF.

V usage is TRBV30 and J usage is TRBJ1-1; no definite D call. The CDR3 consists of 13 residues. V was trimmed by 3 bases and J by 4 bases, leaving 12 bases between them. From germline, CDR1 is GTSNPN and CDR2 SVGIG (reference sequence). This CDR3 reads CAWSAGEGTEAFF. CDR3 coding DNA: TGTGCCTGGAGCGCGGGCGAGGGCACTGAAGCTTTCTTT.

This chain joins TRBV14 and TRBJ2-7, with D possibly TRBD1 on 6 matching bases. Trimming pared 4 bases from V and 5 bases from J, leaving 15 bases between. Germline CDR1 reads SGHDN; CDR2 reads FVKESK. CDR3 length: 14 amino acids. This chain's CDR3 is CASSLPGALDEQYF. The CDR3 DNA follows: TGTGCCAGCAGCCTTCCAGGGGCCTTGGACGAGCAGTACTTC.

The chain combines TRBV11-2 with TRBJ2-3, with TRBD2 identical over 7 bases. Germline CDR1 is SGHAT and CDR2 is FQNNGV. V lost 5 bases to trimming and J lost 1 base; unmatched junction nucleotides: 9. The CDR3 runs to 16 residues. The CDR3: CASSLRAAGGTDTQYF. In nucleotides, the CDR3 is TGTGCCAGCAGCCTCAGGGCGGCGGGGGGCACAGATACGCAGTATTTT.

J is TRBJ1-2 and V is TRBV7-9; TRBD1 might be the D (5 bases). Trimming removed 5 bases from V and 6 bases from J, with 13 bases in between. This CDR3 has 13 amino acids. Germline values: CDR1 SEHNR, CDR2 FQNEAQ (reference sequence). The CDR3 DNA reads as TGTGCCAGCAGCCCAGGGCCCGTGGATGGCTACACCTTC. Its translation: CASSPGPVDGYTF. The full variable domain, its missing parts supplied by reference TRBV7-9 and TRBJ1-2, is DTGVSQNPRHKITKRGQNVTFRCDPISEHNRLYWYRQTLGQGPEFLTYFQNEAQLEKSRLLSDRFSAERPKGSFSTLEIQRTEQGDSAMYLCASSPGPVDGYTFGSGTRLTVV.